This TCR beta chain derives from a study of cytomegalovirus exposure and HLA in healthy donors. Study details: Findings of an earlier analysis included some 110 million unique TCR beta sequences from some 200 million T cells. Notes on the study in general: One variant, a missense change in DCLRE1C, was linked in a later analysis to TCR beta V- and J-gene trimming. The authors listed roughly 150 TCR beta chains as cytomegalovirus-associated.

Trimming took 0 bases from V and 3 from J; bases not matched to a gene: 3. Looked up from germline, CDR1 is SGHTS and CDR2 is YDEGEE. The CDR3 is made up of 15 amino acids. Details on this clone: Its antigen is as yet unknown.

Use of 60 Vbeta and 13 Jbeta primers characterized the PCR. Assay: immunoSEQ multiplex PCR; the TCRdb copy retains only in-frame clones and omits some. This sample has roughly 190,000 clones; about three quarters occur once, and the top ten carry 0.95% to 1.4%. At the time of sampling, donors were nominally healthy, though unrecorded immune exposures were likely. The source of this sequence is a woman aged 40 to 49 in good health and CMV-seronegative. Sequencing was performed on PBMCs. The chain couples TRBV5-8 to TRBJ2-3; 8 nucleotides agree with TRBD1. The CDR3 here is CASSLGTGPTDTQYF. CDR3 coding DNA: TGTGCCAGCAGCTTGGGGACAGGGCCGACAGATACGCAGTATTTT.